These T cell receptor beta chains were read from a single sample in a study of PD-1 blockade in classical Hodgkin lymphoma. TCRdb's table, derived via immunoSEQ multiplex PCR, lists solely in-frame clones and lacks some. This table has about 25,000 clones, roughly three quarters appearing once. Sequencing used peripheral blood mononuclear cells (PBMCs), obtained at baseline. These receptors originate from a human donor with classical Hodgkin lymphoma. The CDR3 runs from the conserved cysteine through the conserved F or W. The D gene is left open where the match is weak. Not all rows give a size; the values are once, few, many and, for expanded clones, a class.

length	size	V	D	J	CDR3	DNA
15	.	TRBV27	TRBD1	TRBJ2-7	CASRPGQGTSYEQYF	TGTGCCAGCAGACCCGGACAGGGAACCTCCTACGAGCAGTACTTC
13	.	TRBV29-1	.	TRBJ1-1	CSVFKGLNTEAFF	TGCAGTGTATTTAAGGGGTTGAACACTGAAGCTTTCTTT
15	.	TRBV9	TRBD2	TRBJ2-7	CASSALGGESYEQYF	TGTGCCAGCAGCGCCCTCGGGGGGGAATCCTACGAGCAGTACTTC
18	.	TRBV28	TRBD1	TRBJ2-3	CASSLLGTGSASTDTQYF	TGTGCCAGCAGTTTACTAGGGACAGGGTCAGCGAGCACAGATACGCAGTATTTT
14	.	TRBV6-5	.	TRBJ1-3	CASSYGSSGNTIYF	TGTGCCAGCAGTTACGGCAGCTCTGGAAACACCATATATTTT
14	.	TRBV2	TRBD1	TRBJ2-3	CASNRQGPTDTQYF	TGTGCCAGCAATAGACAGGGTCCCACAGATACGCAGTATTTT
12	once	TRBV7-9	.	TRBJ2-7	CASSVSVDEQYF	TGTGCCAGCAGCGTTAGCGTAGACGAGCAGTACTTC
17	.	TRBV5-1	TRBD2	TRBJ2-3	CASSLSASGSLGDTQYF	TGCGCCAGCAGCTTGTCCGCTAGCGGATCTTTAGGAGATACGCAGTATTTT
15	.	TRBV6-6	.	TRBJ2-7	CASSPHTTRPDEQYF	TGTGCCAGCAGTCCCCATACGACCCGACCCGACGAGCAGTACTTC
15	few	TRBV7-8	.	TRBJ2-7	CASSLGAGSSYEQYF	TGTGCCAGCAGCTTAGGGGCGGGGAGCTCCTACGAGCAGTACTTC
15	.	TRBV7-7	TRBD1	TRBJ2-1	CASSLGQGIKNEQFF	TGTGCTAGCAGCTTAGGACAGGGAATCAAGAATGAGCAGTTCTTC
13	.	TRBV7-9	.	TRBJ1-2	CASSLGVGYGYTF	TGTGCCAGCAGCTTAGGAGTAGGCTATGGCTACACCTTC
14	.	TRBV19	TRBD1	TRBJ1-5	CASSQGDSNQPQHF	TGTGCCTCCAGCCAGGGGGACAGCAATCAGCCCCAGCATTTT
14	.	TRBV7-9	.	TRBJ2-1	CASSLGSTNNEQFF	TGTGCCAGCAGCTTAGGTTCGACAAACAATGAGCAGTTCTTC
13	.	TRBV7-7	.	TRBJ2-1	CASSLDNYNEQFF	TGTGCTAGCAGCTTAGACAACTACAATGAGCAGTTCTTC
18	.	TRBV5-4	.	TRBJ2-3	CASSPKGGLALITDTQYF	TGTGCCAGCAGCCCGAAGGGGGGGCTAGCCCTAATCACAGATACGCAGTATTTT
16	.	TRBV13	.	TRBJ2-3	CASSNEAQAGRDTQYF	TGTGCCAGCAGTAATGAGGCCCAGGCGGGTAGGGATACGCAGTATTTT
16	few	TRBV4-2	.	TRBJ1-1	CASSQDGRGWGTEAFF	TGTGCCAGCAGCCAAGATGGCAGGGGATGGGGCACTGAAGCTTTCTTT
14	few	TRBV6-6	.	TRBJ1-5	CASSYGGLNQPQHF	TGTGCCAGCAGTTACGGGGGGCTAAATCAGCCCCAGCATTTT
14	medium-sized	TRBV2	TRBD1	TRBJ1-1	CASSGQGWATEAFF	TGTGCCAGCAGTGGACAGGGGTGGGCCACTGAAGCTTTCTTT
15	.	TRBV7-3	TRBD1	TRBJ2-1	CASSLEQGAFNEQFF	TGTGCCAGCAGCTTAGAACAGGGGGCGTTCAATGAGCAGTTCTTC
12	.	TRBV6-1	.	TRBJ2-7	CASSELGLPQYF	TGTGCCAGCAGTGAATTGGGACTTCCGCAGTACTTC
15	.	TRBV2	.	TRBJ2-5	CASSTNLPDRETQYF	TGTGCCAGCAGTACCAATCTACCGGACAGAGAGACCCAGTACTTC
13	.	TRBV19	.	TRBJ1-4	CASSILKQEKLFF	TGTGCCAGTAGTATCCTCAAGCAAGAAAAACTGTTTTTT
14	.	TRBV5-1	.	TRBJ2-3	CASSLATATDTQYF	TGCGCCAGCAGCTTGGCCACCGCCACAGATACGCAGTATTTT
13	.	TRBV5-1	.	TRBJ1-1	CASSRQLNTEAFF	TGCGCCAGCAGCAGGCAACTGAACACTGAAGCTTTCTTT
15	.	TRBV11-2	.	TRBJ2-3	CASSMEGGGPDTQYF	TGTGCCAGCAGCATGGAGGGAGGGGGGCCAGATACGCAGTATTTT
14	.	TRBV6-5	.	TRBJ1-1	CASSYETNGSEAFF	TGTGCCAGCAGTTACGAGACAAACGGTAGTGAAGCTTTCTTT
13	few	TRBV19	.	TRBJ1-1	CASRTSGGTEAFF	TGTGCCAGTCGTACCTCGGGTGGTACTGAAGCTTTCTTT
12	few	TRBV7-9	.	TRBJ1-1	CASSGEEGEAFF	TGTGCCAGCAGCGGAGAGGAGGGTGAAGCTTTCTTT
13	.	TRBV19	.	TRBJ1-2	CASSNRAGYGYTF	TGTGCCAGTAGTAACAGGGCCGGCTATGGCTACACCTTC
10	few	TRBV30	.	TRBJ1-1	CAWELAEAFF	TGTGCCTGGGAGTTGGCTGAAGCTTTCTTT
13	few	TRBV2	.	TRBJ2-3	CASSGNGGYTQYF	TGTGCCAGCAGTGGAAACGGGGGTTATACGCAGTATTTT
13	few	TRBV9	.	TRBJ1-1	CASSAGDPRWAFF	TGTGCCAGCAGCGCCGGGGACCCCCGGTGGGCTTTCTTT
12	once	TRBV7-9	.	TRBJ1-2	CASSLAARGYTF	TGTGCCAGCAGCTTAGCGGCAAGGGGCTACACCTTC
15	.	TRBV7-9	TRBD1	TRBJ2-7	CASSRPGQGIEKQYF	TGTGCCAGCAGCAGGCCGGGACAGGGAATCGAGAAGCAGTACTTC
13	.	TRBV7-6	TRBD2	TRBJ2-7	CASSLPGGYEQYF	TGTGCCAGCAGCTTACCGGGGGGGTACGAGCAGTACTTC
17	.	TRBV4-2	.	TRBJ2-3	CASSLTIPDRLGDTQYF	TGTGCCAGCAGCCTAACCATCCCGGACAGATTGGGGGATACGCAGTATTTT
17	medium-sized	TRBV4-2	.	TRBJ2-7	CASSQEEMDGGIYEQYF	TGTGCCAGCAGCCAAGAAGAAATGGACGGAGGGATCTACGAGCAGTACTTC
11	.	TRBV6-5	.	TRBJ2-2	CASFSAGELFF	TGTGCCAGCTTTAGCGCCGGGGAGCTGTTTTTT
12	.	TRBV29-1	.	TRBJ2-5	CSVGTSQETQYF	TGCAGCGTTGGGACCTCCCAAGAGACCCAGTACTTC
16	.	TRBV6-6	TRBD2	TRBJ2-3	CASRNSGGESTDTQYF	TGTGCCAGCAGGAATAGCGGGGGGGAAAGCACAGATACGCAGTATTTT
19	.	TRBV7-2	.	TRBJ1-5	CASSLKGGPYYYSNQPQHF	TGTGCCAGCAGCTTAAAGGGGGGGCCTTACTATTATAGCAATCAGCCCCAGCATTTT
14	.	TRBV7-9	TRBD1	TRBJ2-3	CASSRDRVTDTQYF	TGTGCCAGCAGCCGGGACAGGGTCACAGATACGCAGTATTTT
11	.	TRBV11-2	.	TRBJ1-1	CASSLDTEAFF	TGTGCCAGCAGCTTGGACACTGAAGCTTTCTTT
15	.	TRBV21-1	.	TRBJ1-1	CASSKALGSGTEAFF	TGTGCCAGCAGCAAAGCGCTGGGGAGTGGGACTGAAGCTTTCTTT
15	.	TRBV28	.	TRBJ1-2	CASSSQVGANYGYTF	TGTGCCAGCAGTTCCCAGGTGGGGGCCAACTATGGCTACACCTTC
17	.	TRBV28	.	TRBJ2-5	CASSFLAGAGGTRTQYF	TGTGCCAGCAGTTTTCTCGCGGGGGCCGGGGGTACACGGACCCAGTACTTC
14	.	TRBV5-1	.	TRBJ2-2	CASSLDGDTGELFF	TGCGCCAGCAGCTTGGACGGTGACACCGGGGAGCTGTTTTTT
14	once	TRBV5-6	TRBD2	TRBJ2-1	CASSGTSTDNEQFF	TGTGCCAGCAGCGGGACTAGCACAGACAATGAGCAGTTCTTC
16	.	TRBV5-4	.	TRBJ2-1	CASSPDAGSSYNEQFF	TGTGCCAGCAGCCCGGACGCCGGAAGCTCCTACAATGAGCAGTTCTTC
12	.	TRBV11-2	.	TRBJ2-7	CASSPPSPEQYF	TGTGCCAGCAGCCCACCCTCCCCCGAGCAGTACTTC
14	.	TRBV6-6	.	TRBJ1-3	CASSPGSSGNTIYF	TGTGCCAGCAGCCCAGGGAGCTCTGGAAACACCATATATTTT
13	.	TRBV5-1	.	TRBJ2-7	CASSFDSSYEQYF	TGCGCCAGCAGCTTTGACAGCTCCTACGAGCAGTACTTC
15	.	TRBV6-5	TRBD1	TRBJ2-5	CASSYSGQGEETQYF	TGTGCCAGCAGTTACTCAGGACAGGGGGAAGAGACCCAGTACTTC
17	few	TRBV15	.	TRBJ2-5	CATSRVLAPPIQETQYF	TGTGCCACCAGCAGAGTTTTGGCCCCACCGATTCAAGAGACCCAGTACTTC
14	.	TRBV2	.	TRBJ1-3	CASNRGFSGNTIYF	TGTGCCAGCAATCGCGGGTTCTCTGGAAACACCATATATTTT
12	.	TRBV5-4	.	TRBJ1-2	CASSAGTDGYTF	TGTGCCAGCAGCGCGGGGACGGACGGCTACACCTTC
16	.	TRBV7-2	.	TRBJ2-2	CASSLTRTVTTGELFF	TGTGCCAGCAGCTTAACCCGGACAGTAACAACCGGGGAGCTGTTTTTT